This section outlines one T cell receptor beta chain sequence together with its context. The table lists this clone with a few counts. What antigen it recognizes has not been identified. Per-base qualities were not stored, and no clone one base away is much larger. This record comes from a study of OX40 agonist ivuxolimab in advanced cancers. Looking at the study overall: Ivuxolimab, which targeted the costimulatory receptor OX40 (CD134), was an agonistic, fully human IgG2 monoclonal antibody. Intravenous ivuxolimab was administered to patients every 2 weeks at six dose levels: 0.01, 0.1, 0.3, 1.5, 3 and 10 mg/kg. Of the approximately 50 dose-escalation patients, hepatocellular carcinoma was present in 19, melanoma in approximately 15, renal cell carcinoma in 9 and head and neck cancer in 9. A male proportion of around 81% and a mean age of approximately 62 years, ranging from 23 to 79, were recorded for the dose-escalation cohort. Patients were allowed to have had prior anti-PD-1, anti-PD-L1 or anti-CTLA-4 therapy, and around 41% of the dose-escalation patients had previously received checkpoint inhibitors. Three dose-escalation patients achieved partial responses, one with hepatocellular carcinoma and two with cutaneous melanoma. Peripheral TCRbeta sequencing was intended to test whether TCR sequence diversity was altered and clonal T-cell expansion was caused by ivuxolimab. The paper describes the monotherapy dose-escalation part (N ≈ 49 patients) of the phase I trial of ivuxolimab.

Patients with autoimmune disease history or receiving systemic immunosuppression were excluded from the trial. Peripheral blood for TCR sequencing was collected from all dose cohorts at baseline, on cycle 4 day 1, and on cycle 7 day 1. Samples were obtained from an open-label, multicenter, first-in-human phase I dose-escalation trial of ivuxolimab. Adults with locally advanced or metastatic head and neck squamous cell, hepatocellular, melanoma or renal cell carcinoma were enrolled in the trial. CD4+ and CD8+ T cells were sorted separately from peripheral blood before TCR sequencing. What the work shows at the level of the full study, not this receptor alone: After ivuxolimab, CD8+ T cells had more expanded clones than CD4+ T cells on average. Partial responders in the 0.1-3.0 mg/kg groups had among the lowest normalized peripheral clonal expansion, especially among CD8+ T cells. Antigen specificity was not determined for the clonally expanded peripheral T cells. Low levels of normalized T-cell clonal expansion were also shown by some nonresponding patients. At doses of 0.1 to 3.0 mg/kg, clonal expansion of both CD4+ and CD8+ T cells in blood was seen between baseline and week 6.

V is clipped by 4 bases and J by 5 bases, and the sequence between their germline boundaries is 9 bases long. The CDR3 covers 12 residues, taking in both the cysteine and the phenylalanine. Only the CDR3 portion is preserved as DNA: 36 bases, with reading frame beginning at the first base. CDR1 and CDR2 (SGHRS, YFSETQ) derive from the germline V gene. For sequencing of the TCRbeta CDR3 region, genomic DNA was extracted from the sorted cells. The immunoSEQ Assay was used to sequence the TCRbeta CDR3 regions. Not all clones reach the TCRdb copy of this immuneACCESS table, which keeps in-frame sequences only. Checked studies attribute under half of the gap to unresolved V genes and leave the rest unexplained. The sample yields fewer than 70,000 clones; approximately 87% were counted once. Approximately 6.1% of the sample is taken by the ten largest.

The chain uses TRBV5-1 and TRBJ1-2; the D gene cannot be resolved reliably. The material sequenced was CD4+ or CD8+ T cells sorted from blood, taken in a trial of the OX40 agonist ivuxolimab. This TCR came from an adult with an advanced solid tumor such as melanoma, head and neck, liver or kidney cancer. CDR3 sequence: CASSVASYGYTF. The sequence in DNA is TGCGCCAGCAGCGTTGCCAGTTATGGCTACACCTTC. The entire variable domain, with the stretches around the CDR3 drawn from the reference TRBV5-1 and TRBJ1-2 proteins, is KAGVTQTPRYLIKTRGQQVTLSCSPISGHRSVSWYQQTPGQGLQFLFEYFSETQRNKGNFPGRFSGRQFSNSRSEMNVSTLELGDSALYLCASSVASYGYTFGSGTRLTVV.